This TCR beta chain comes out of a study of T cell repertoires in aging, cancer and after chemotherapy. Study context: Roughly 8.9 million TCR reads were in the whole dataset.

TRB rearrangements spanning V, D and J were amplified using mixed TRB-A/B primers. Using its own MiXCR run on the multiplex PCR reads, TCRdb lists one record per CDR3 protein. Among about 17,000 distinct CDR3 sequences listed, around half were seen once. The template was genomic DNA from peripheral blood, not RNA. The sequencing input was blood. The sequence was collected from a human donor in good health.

The CDR3 sequence: CSVEDFTRVTGQENTGELFF. CDR3 sequence (DNA): TGCAGCGTTGAAGATTTTACTCGGGTAACGGGACAGGAGAACACCGGGGAGCTGTTTTTT. The chain links TRBV29-1 to TRBJ2-2; 8 nucleotides align to TRBD1. Trimming removed 0 bases from V and 1 base from J; junction bases left unmatched: 16. The CDR3 length is 20 residues. The V gene's germline CDR1 is SQVTM and CDR2 ANQGSEA.